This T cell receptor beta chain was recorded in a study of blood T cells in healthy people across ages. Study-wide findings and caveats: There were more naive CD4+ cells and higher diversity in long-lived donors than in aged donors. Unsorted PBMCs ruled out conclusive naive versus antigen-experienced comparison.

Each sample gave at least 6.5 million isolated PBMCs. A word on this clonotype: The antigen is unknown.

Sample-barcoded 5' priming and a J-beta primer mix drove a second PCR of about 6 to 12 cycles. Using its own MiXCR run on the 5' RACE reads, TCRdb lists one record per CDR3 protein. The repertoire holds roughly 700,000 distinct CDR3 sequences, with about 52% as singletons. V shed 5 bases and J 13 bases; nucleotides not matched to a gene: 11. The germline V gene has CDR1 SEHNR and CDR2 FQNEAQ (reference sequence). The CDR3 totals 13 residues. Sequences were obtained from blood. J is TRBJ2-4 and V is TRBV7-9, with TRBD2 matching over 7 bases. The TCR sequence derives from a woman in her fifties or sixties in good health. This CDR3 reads CASSPSPGGEQYF. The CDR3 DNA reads TGTGCCAGCAGCCCTAGCCCGGGGGGAGAGCAGTACTTC.